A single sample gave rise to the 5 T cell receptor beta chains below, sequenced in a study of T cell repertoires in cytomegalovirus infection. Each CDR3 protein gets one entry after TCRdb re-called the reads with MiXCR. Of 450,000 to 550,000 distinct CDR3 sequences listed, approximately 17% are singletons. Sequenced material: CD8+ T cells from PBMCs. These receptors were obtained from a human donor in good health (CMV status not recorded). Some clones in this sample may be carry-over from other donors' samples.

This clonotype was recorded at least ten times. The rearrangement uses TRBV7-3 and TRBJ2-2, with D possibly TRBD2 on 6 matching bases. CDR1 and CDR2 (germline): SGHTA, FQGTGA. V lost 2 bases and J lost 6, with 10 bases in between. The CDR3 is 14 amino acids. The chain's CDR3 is CASSLVGGSGELFF. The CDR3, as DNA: TGTGCCAGCAGCTTAGTCGGGGGTTCCGGGGAGCTGTTTTTT. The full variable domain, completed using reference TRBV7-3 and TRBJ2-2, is GAGVSQTPSNKVTEKGKYVELRCDPISGHTALYWYRQSLGQGPEFLIYFQGTGAADDSGLPNDRFFAVRPEGSVSTLKIQRTERGDSAVYLCASSLVGGSGELFFGEGSRLTVL.

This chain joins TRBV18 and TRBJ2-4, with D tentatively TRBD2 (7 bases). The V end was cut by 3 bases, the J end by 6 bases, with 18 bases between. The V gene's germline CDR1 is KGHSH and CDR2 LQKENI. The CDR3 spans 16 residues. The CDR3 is CASSPGRRGGLNIQYF. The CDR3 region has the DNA TGTGCCAGCTCACCCGGCAGGCGCGGGGGCTTAAACATTCAGTACTTC.

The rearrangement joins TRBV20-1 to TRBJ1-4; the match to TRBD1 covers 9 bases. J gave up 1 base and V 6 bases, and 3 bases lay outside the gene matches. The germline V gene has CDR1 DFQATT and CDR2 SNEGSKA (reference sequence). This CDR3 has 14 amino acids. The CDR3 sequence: CSAMGQGTNEKLFF. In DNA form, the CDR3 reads TGCAGTGCGATGGGACAGGGAACTAATGAAAAACTGTTTTTT.

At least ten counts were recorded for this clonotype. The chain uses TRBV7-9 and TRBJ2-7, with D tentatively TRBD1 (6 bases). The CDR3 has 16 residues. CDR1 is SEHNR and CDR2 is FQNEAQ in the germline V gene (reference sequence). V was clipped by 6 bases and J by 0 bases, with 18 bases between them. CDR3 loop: CASSHNAGDTSYEQYF. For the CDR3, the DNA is TGTGCCAGCAGTCATAACGCCGGGGACACCTCCTACGAGCAGTACTTC.

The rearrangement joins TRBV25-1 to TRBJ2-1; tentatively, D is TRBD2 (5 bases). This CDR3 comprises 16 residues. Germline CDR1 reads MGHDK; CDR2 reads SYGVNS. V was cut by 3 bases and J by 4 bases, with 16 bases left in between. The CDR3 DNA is TGTGCCAGCAGTGATCGGGCTCCAGCGGAGTACAATGAGCAGTTCTTC. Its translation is CASSDRAPAEYNEQFF.